The following is a TCR beta chain sequence with its context. These data belong to a study of technical replicates of blood from a handful of donors. Data came from immunoSEQ multiplex PCR; TCRdb stores just in-frame clones and leaves some out. The profile covers under 85,000 clones, with roughly 91% appearing a single time and approximately 0.4% taken by the ten largest. The sample comprised T cells isolated from PBMCs. The clonotype originates from a human donor in good health.

The CDR3 DNA sequence: TGTGCCAGCAGCTTAGTTCGGGACTTCAATGAGCAGTTCTTC. This codes for CASSLVRDFNEQFF. This sequence joins TRBV7-2 and TRBJ2-1, with D possibly matching TRBD2 (6 bases). Trimming cost V 1 base and J 6 bases, with 10 bases left between them. Germline V gene sequence: CDR1 SGHTA, CDR2 FQGNSA. The CDR3 is 14 amino acids.